Shown below are 2 T cell receptor beta chains from a single sample sequenced in a study of CD8 T cells in ankylosing spondylitis. TCRdb re-called the 5' RACE reads through MiXCR, storing one row per CDR3 protein. This table holds about 96,000 distinct CDR3 sequences, 8.8% found once. Sequencing was carried out using blood, either unsorted or a sorted T cell fraction (not recorded which). The receptors originated from a male donor with ankylosing spondylitis or in good health (not recorded which).

This clonotype was seen only a few times. V gene TRBV3-1 combines with J gene TRBJ2-2; 11 positions match TRBD2. The CDR3 length is 14 residues. Germline CDR1 reads LGHDT; CDR2 reads YNNKEL (reference sequence). V dropped 3 bases and J dropped 6; count of bases not matched to a gene: 0. CDR3 sequence: CASSHSGGAGELFF. CDR3 in DNA: TGTGCCAGCAGCCATAGCGGGGGGGCCGGGGAGCTGTTTTTT.

This clonotype was seen a few times. The chain links TRBV19 to TRBJ2-1; TRBD2 matches at 8 bases. The CDR3 spans 15 residues. Germline V gives CDR1 LNHDA, CDR2 SQIVND (reference sequence). V was pared by 3 bases and J by 10 bases, with 11 bases of the junction left unmatched. The CDR3 protein is CASSIYRAGGDEQFF. The CDR3 coding sequence is TGTGCCAGTAGTATTTACCGGGCCGGGGGGGACGAGCAGTTCTTC.